This is a list of T cell receptor beta chains from one sample in a study of T cells after yellow fever vaccination. TCRdb reprocessed the 5' RACE reads via MiXCR and lists one record per CDR3 protein. The sample contains some 390,000 distinct CDR3 sequences, under 7.5% of which appear only once. The sequences come from PBMCs, collected 5 days after the yellow fever booster vaccination. The receptors originated from a man younger than 40 who received the YFV17D yellow fever vaccine. The CDR3 runs from the conserved cysteine through the conserved F or W. The D gene is left open where the match is weak. Clone size is not always given. Where it is, it says once, few, many or a class for expanded clones.

v_gene	d_gene	j_gene	abundance	CDR3nt	CDR3aa
TRBV9	-	TRBJ1-2	many	TGTGCCAGCAGCGTAGAAGACCAGGTTTACTATGGCTACACCTTC	CASSVEDQVYYGYTF
TRBV28	TRBD2	TRBJ2-1	many	TGTGCCAACTCCCGAAGCGGGAGCTCCTACAATGAGCAGTTCTTC	CANSRSGSSYNEQFF
TRBV19	TRBD1	TRBJ1-1	few	TGTGCCAGTAGACCCAAGACAGGGACGAACACTGAAGCTTTCTTT	CASRPKTGTNTEAFF
TRBV7-6	TRBD2	TRBJ2-7	-	TGTGCCAGCAGCTTGGAGGGACTAGCGGGAACCTACGAGCAGTACTTC	CASSLEGLAGTYEQYF
TRBV15	TRBD1	TRBJ2-7	few	TGTGCCACCAGCAGAGTCTTGGGACAGGGGAACTACGAGCAGTACTTC	CATSRVLGQGNYEQYF
TRBV6-1	TRBD1	TRBJ1-1	-	TGTGCCAGCAGTGAAGAGGGACAGAAGAACACTGAAGCTTTCTTT	CASSEEGQKNTEAFF
TRBV28	-	TRBJ1-6	few	TGTGCCAGCAGTCCGCCACATCGATATAATTCACCCCTCCACTTT	CASSPPHRYNSPLHF
TRBV4-2	TRBD2	TRBJ2-1	few	TGTGCCAGCAGCCAAGATCCTAGCGGGAGTAATGAGCAGTTCTTC	CASSQDPSGSNEQFF
TRBV20-1	-	TRBJ2-3	many	TGCAGTGCTACCTACACCCTCACAGATACGCAGTATTTT	CSATYTLTDTQYF
TRBV12-3/TRBV12-4	TRBD1	TRBJ2-7	few	TGTGCCAGCAGCACCAGGACAGGGGGCGACTACTACGAGCAGTACTTC	CASSTRTGGDYYEQYF
TRBV27	-	TRBJ2-2	many	TGTGCCAGCAGTTTATCGAGGGGGGTTGGGGAGCTGTTTTTT	CASSLSRGVGELFF
TRBV7-2	-	TRBJ1-3	many	TGTGCCAGCAGCTTGCTCGGGACGAATTCTGGAAACACCATATATTTT	CASSLLGTNSGNTIYF
TRBV5-1	-	TRBJ2-1	many	TGCGCCAGCAGCTTGGTTGGCCCAAGCCACGTGCAGTTCTTC	CASSLVGPSHVQFF
TRBV27	TRBD1	TRBJ1-5	few	TGTGCCAGCACCTCCCGGGACAGCCACAATCAGCCCCAGCATTTT	CASTSRDSHNQPQHF
TRBV28	-	TRBJ2-5	few	TGTGCCAGCAGTTTAATCGGGTCTCAGACCCAGTACTTC	CASSLIGSQTQYF
TRBV5-1	TRBD1	TRBJ2-6	few	TGCGCCAGCAGCTCTTACAGGGGAACTGGGGCCAACGTCCTGACTTTC	CASSSYRGTGANVLTF
TRBV29-1	TRBD2	TRBJ2-1	many	TGCAGTAGCGGGAGTGTCTCCTACAATGAGCAGTTCTTC	CSSGSVSYNEQFF
TRBV14	TRBD2	TRBJ2-1	few	TGTGCCAGCAGCCCTACTAGCGGGAGTTTGTCGCAGTTCTTC	CASSPTSGSLSQFF
TRBV4-3	-	TRBJ2-1	-	TGCGCCAGCAGCCACGACGAAGGTGAGCAGTTCTTC	CASSHDEGEQFF
TRBV12-3/TRBV12-4	-	TRBJ2-2	many	TGTGCCAGCACCCTGGGGTCCGGGGAGCTGTTTTTT	CASTLGSGELFF
TRBV7-6	-	TRBJ2-3	few	TGTGCCAGCAGCTACCTGGATGAGCGGCCTCTTTCAGATACGCAGTATTTT	CASSYLDERPLSDTQYF
TRBV6-1	-	TRBJ2-2	many	TGTGCCAGCAGCAGACAGAGACAGAACACCGGGGAGCTGTTTTTT	CASSRQRQNTGELFF
TRBV12-3/TRBV12-4	TRBD2	TRBJ2-1	-	TGTACCAGCAGTTTCAATCTTTACGCGGGAGGGCCGGACAATGAGCAGTTCTTC	CTSSFNLYAGGPDNEQFF
TRBV3-1	-	TRBJ2-7	few	TGTGCCAGCAGCCCCTCGGTGAACTACGAGCAGTACTTC	CASSPSVNYEQYF
TRBV5-1	-	TRBJ2-2	few	TGCGCCAGCAGCTTGGACCGGGAGCTGTTTTTT	CASSLDRELFF
TRBV7-2	TRBD2	TRBJ2-3	few	TGTGCCAGCAGCTTTAGCGGGAGTCGAACAGATACGCAGTATTTT	CASSFSGSRTDTQYF
TRBV12-3/TRBV12-4	-	TRBJ2-3	-	TGTGCCAGCAGTGTTCCGGCGGGGACCACAGATACGCAGTATTTT	CASSVPAGTTDTQYF
TRBV20-1	-	TRBJ2-1	-	TGCAGTGCTAGTCCCGGGGTGAATGAGCAGTTCTTC	CSASPGVNEQFF
TRBV19	TRBD2	TRBJ2-1	few	TGTGCCAGTAGTCCGACCGGGACACCGAGGGGACTAGCCCTAAGGTTC	CASSPTGTPRGLALRF
TRBV1	-	TRBJ2-3	-	TGTGCCAGCAGCCGAGCTGGGGGAGACGGGCCCACAGATACGCAGTATTTT	CASSRAGGDGPTDTQYF
TRBV5-1	TRBD2	TRBJ2-7	-	TGCGCCAGCAGCTTTGGACTAGCGGGAGATAAGGGTATCGAGCAGTACTTC	CASSFGLAGDKGIEQYF
TRBV9	TRBD2	TRBJ2-7	many	TGTGCCAGCAGCGCGGGACTAGCGGGAATGAACGAGCAGTACTTC	CASSAGLAGMNEQYF
TRBV20-1	TRBD2	TRBJ2-1	many	TGCAGTGCTAGACCGGGACTAGCGGGAAATGAGCAGTTCTTC	CSARPGLAGNEQFF
TRBV4-3	TRBD2	TRBJ2-7	few	TGCGCCAGCAGCCAAGAACTAGCGTACTACGAGCAGTACTTC	CASSQELAYYEQYF
TRBV5-6	-	TRBJ2-4	-	TGTGCCAGCAGCGGGGCGGGACGGTACATTCAGTACTTC	CASSGAGRYIQYF
TRBV20-1	-	TRBJ2-2	few	TGCAGTGCTCCCCAGCCGGCACTGAACACCGGGGAGCTGTTTTTT	CSAPQPALNTGELFF
TRBV2	TRBD2	TRBJ2-1	medium-sized	TGTGCCAGCAGGGACGTGGGACTAGCGGGAGAATGGGAGCAGTTCTTC	CASRDVGLAGEWEQFF
TRBV7-2	-	TRBJ1-6	-	TGTGCCAGCAGCTTAGAGCCCGGTTATAATTCACCCCTCCACTTT	CASSLEPGYNSPLHF
TRBV6-7	TRBD2	TRBJ2-7	many	TGTGCCAGCAGTTACTCACAGGAGCGGGGCGCCTACGAGCAGTACTTC	CASSYSQERGAYEQYF
TRBV12-5	TRBD2	TRBJ2-5	few	TGTGCTAGTGGGAGCGGGAGTTCGTACCAAGAGACCCAGTACTTC	CASGSGSSYQETQYF
TRBV4-3	TRBD1	TRBJ2-7	few	TGCGCCAGCAGCCAAGGAGGGGGGACAGGAGTCTACGAGCAGTACTTC	CASSQGGGTGVYEQYF
TRBV12-3/TRBV12-4	-	TRBJ2-5	-	TGTGCCAGCAGTTTAACTTCCGGGAGTGGTAAGACCCAGTACTTC	CASSLTSGSGKTQYF
TRBV7-6	-	TRBJ2-2	many	TGTGCCAGCAGCTTAGTGCAGGCCGGGGAGCTGTTTTTT	CASSLVQAGELFF
TRBV5-8	-	TRBJ2-5	-	TGTGCCAGCAGCTTGTTTCAGGGGACTCAAGAGACCCAGTACTTC	CASSLFQGTQETQYF
TRBV9	-	TRBJ1-2	many	TGTGCCAGCAGCGATACTAACTATGGCTACACCTTC	CASSDTNYGYTF
TRBV20-1	-	TRBJ2-2	many	TGCAGTGCTGCAAGGGGGACAAACACCGGGGAGCTGTTTTTT	CSAARGTNTGELFF
TRBV20-1	-	TRBJ2-1	many	TGCAGTGCCCTCCGGGTCTACAATGAGCAGTTCTTC	CSALRVYNEQFF
TRBV2	-	TRBJ1-6	few	TGTGCCAGCAGTGAACAGGGGTTTGATAATTCACCCCTCCACTTT	CASSEQGFDNSPLHF
TRBV20-1	-	TRBJ2-5	many	TGCAGTGCTAGCGGTTACCAAGAGACCCAGTACTTC	CSASGYQETQYF
TRBV5-4	TRBD1	TRBJ2-2	-	TGTGCCACCCTTCGACAGGGGTCTTCCACCGGGGAGCTGTTTTTT	CATLRQGSSTGELFF
TRBV4-2	-	TRBJ2-7	few	TGTGCCAGCAGCCAAGGGGTGTTCTCCTACGAGCAGTACTTC	CASSQGVFSYEQYF
TRBV13	TRBD2	TRBJ2-2	-	TGTGCCAGCAGCCTTTGGACTAGCGGGACGACCGGGGAGCTGTTTTTT	CASSLWTSGTTGELFF
TRBV20-1	-	TRBJ2-1	few	TGCAGTCTCGGACTCCCTGGCCGATACAATGAGCAGTTCTTC	CSLGLPGRYNEQFF
TRBV11-2	-	TRBJ1-1	many	TGTGCCAGCAGCTTATTAGACAGGGAAGCTTTCTTT	CASSLLDREAFF